This TCR beta chain was captured in a study of blood T cell repertoires in COVID-19 (dated by TCRdb to about 2020). For context, the study as a whole: The collaborator samples originated in the United States, Italy and Spain and spanned the acute and convalescent phases of COVID-19. The material from the prospective study consisted of cDNA or gDNA derived from T cells, B-cell-depleted T cells, or PBMCs. The dataset comprised deeply sampled blood TCRbeta repertoires from subjects exposed to, actively infected with, or recovered from COVID-19. The repertoires were made available in a free public database intended to serve as a resource for research on the immune response to SARS-CoV-2. Samples were obtained from the ongoing ImmuneRACE study (first 160 participants) and from some 1,200 subjects provided by 6 global collaborators. Sample metadata almost always included a de-identified subject ID, COVID-19 status, age in years and sex. Where available, HLA class I and class II types were obtained from metadata supplied by the sample provider rather than from assay-based typing.

What the work shows at the level of the full study, not this receptor alone: The quantity of clinical and demographic metadata differed by source and by participant and was supplied without curation.

The immunoSEQ Assay, a bias-controlled multiplex PCR, was used to amplify TCRbeta CDR3 regions from genomic DNA. The authors' pipeline ran thus. The number of nucleated cells in each sample was estimated from the amplification of reference gene primers within the assay. To quantify the absolute abundance of each unique TCRbeta CDR3 rearrangement, sequence reads were collapsed and filtered. For each sample, productive Simpson clonality was calculated by taking the square root of Simpson's diversity index across productive rearrangements. Drawn from immuneACCESS, this table holds only the in-frame rearrangements with V and J called that TCRdb kept. Clones are partly lost; checked studies trace under half to an unresolved V gene and leave the rest unexplained. The DNA was the basis for D and trimming; V, J and clone size are from that table. Recorded for this sample are a few hundred thousand clones; around 84% of them occurred a single time. The top ten constitute 3.5% to 4% of the sample.

As to this clone: It lacks a known antigen. The input lacks base qualities; no much larger clone sits a single base away.

The collaborating institutions used their own protocols to collect whole blood in K2EDTA tubes. For TCRbeta analysis, collaborator samples were shipped as frozen whole blood, as isolated PBMCs, or as DNA extracted from either sample type. For CDR1 and CDR2, the germline V gene lists SGHTA and FQGNSA. The junction shows trimming of 2 bases on V and 0 bases on J, plus 10 bases between the germline ends. The CDR3 starts with the cysteine, ends with the phenylalanine, and has 15 residues. Of the read, only the CDR3 DNA is kept; its 45 bases are in frame from base 1. The sequence was collected from a woman under 30 with acute or convalescent COVID-19. The chain is made from TRBV7-2 and TRBJ2-5; possibly the D gene is TRBD2, per 6 matching bases. Source material: peripheral blood. The bases read TGTGCCAGCAGCTTACTCGCGGGAAACCAAGAGACCCAGTACTTC. Its translation reads: CASSLLAGNQETQYF.